The rows below give T cell receptor beta chains drawn from one sample of a study of cytomegalovirus exposure and HLA in healthy donors. The data were produced by immunoSEQ multiplex PCR, yet TCRdb's version contains in-frame clones alone and is incomplete. The table includes some 150,000 clones, about four fifths detected once. Sequenced sample: PBMCs. The receptors were gathered from a human donor in good health. Each CDR3 is given with its conserved first and last residue. D genes are given only for firm matches. Expanded clones are given a class, and other clones once, few, many or no size at all.

j_call v_call d_call clone_size cdr3_nt cdr3_aa
TRBJ2-1 TRBV7-3 . once TGTGCCAGCAGCCCAGGCGGGCTTACTAACTTAAAGTTCTTC CASSPGGLTNLKFF
TRBJ2-3 TRBV7-2 TRBD2 . TGTGCCAGCAGCTTGGGACTAGTTGTAGATACGCAGTATTTT CASSLGLVVDTQYF
TRBJ1-4 TRBV7-2 . . TGTGCCAGCAGCTTAGCGGCGGCGGGGGAGGAAAAACTGTTTTTT CASSLAAAGEEKLFF
TRBJ2-1 TRBV28 TRBD2 . TGTGCCAGCAGACCTGGTCTAGCGGCCTACAATGAGCAGTTCTTC CASRPGLAAYNEQFF
TRBJ1-4 TRBV27 TRBD1 . TGTGCCAGCACCACGGACAGGGCTAATGAAAAACTGTTTTTT CASTTDRANEKLFF
TRBJ2-1 TRBV5-1 TRBD2 . TGCGCCAGCAGCTTGGTTGCGGGGGGGGATGAGCAGTTCTTC CASSLVAGGDEQFF
TRBJ1-6 TRBV30 TRBD1 . TGTGCCTCGAAGACAGGGAGTAATTCACCCCTCCACTTT CASKTGSNSPLHF
TRBJ2-7 TRBV6-5 . . TGTGCCAGCAGTTACAGGACAGACTACGAGCAGTACTTC CASSYRTDYEQYF
TRBJ1-1 TRBV10-3 . . TGTGCCCTCCGGGGATCAGGAAACACTGAAGCTTTCTTT CALRGSGNTEAFF
TRBJ1-4 TRBV27 . . TGTGCCAGCAGTTTCCTGACGGACCTCAGGGATGAAAAACTGTTTTTT CASSFLTDLRDEKLFF
TRBJ2-7 TRBV4-1 . . TGCGCCAGCAGCCAACGGCGCGGGGAGTCCTACGAGCAGTACTTC CASSQRRGESYEQYF
TRBJ2-1 TRBV5-6 TRBD2 . TGTGCCAGCAGCTTGGCTAGCGGGGGGGCCTTATATGAGCAGTTCTTC CASSLASGGALYEQFF
TRBJ2-3 TRBV28 . . TGTGCCAGCAGACTTGGGGGCCCGAGCACAGATACGCAGTATTTT CASRLGGPSTDTQYF
TRBJ2-1 TRBV28 . . TGTGCCAGCAGTTTAGTGGGCCAGGACAATGAGCAGTTCTTC CASSLVGQDNEQFF
TRBJ1-1 TRBV18 TRBD1 . TGTGCCAGCTCACTGGGACAGATGAACACTGAAGCTTTCTTT CASSLGQMNTEAFF
TRBJ2-2 TRBV6-5 . . TGTGCCAGCAGGAAAAGACAGGGAGGTAACGGGGAGCTGTTTTTT CASRKRQGGNGELFF
TRBJ1-1 TRBV29-1 . . TGCAGCGGGACAGTGAACACTGAAGCTTTCTTT CSGTVNTEAFF
TRBJ2-7 TRBV5-1 . . TGCGCCAGCAGCTTGGTTTCGGAGTACGAGCAGTACTTC CASSLVSEYEQYF
TRBJ2-7 TRBV12-5 TRBD2 few TGTGCTAGTGGTCCCCCTGCGGGGGGCCCAGCGGAGCAGTACTTC CASGPPAGGPAEQYF
TRBJ1-1 TRBV28 TRBD1 . TGTGCCAGCAGCTACCAGGGGGCCGTCACTGAAGCTTTCTTT CASSYQGAVTEAFF
TRBJ2-1 TRBV25-1 TRBD1 few TGTGCCAGCAGTAGACAGGGGGCCGATGAGCAGTTCTTC CASSRQGADEQFF
TRBJ2-7 TRBV5-1 TRBD1 . TGCGCCAGCAGCCCAGGGACAGGCGGGTATTCCGAGCAGTACTTC CASSPGTGGYSEQYF
TRBJ1-4 TRBV5-1 . few TGCGCCAGCAGCTTAGCGGGGGCCAGAGAAAAACTGTTTTTT CASSLAGAREKLFF
TRBJ1-5 TRBV5-6 . once TGTGCCAGCAGCTCGGCCTCAGGGCTCAGCAATCAGCCCCAGCATTTT CASSSASGLSNQPQHF
TRBJ2-6 TRBV28 . . TGTGCCAGCAGTTCCCCAGGGCAATTCGGGGCCAACGTCCTGACTTTC CASSSPGQFGANVLTF
TRBJ2-5 TRBV7-2 . . TGTGCCAGCAGCTTGGGCGTTCAAGAGACCCAGTACTTC CASSLGVQETQYF
TRBJ1-2 TRBV7-2 TRBD1 . TGTGCCAGCAGCTTAAGTAGGACAGGGTTAATCTACCCCTATGGCTACACCTTC CASSLSRTGLIYPYGYTF
TRBJ1-3 TRBV10-3 . . TGTGCCATCTCTAACCTCTCTGGAAACACCATATATTTT CAISNLSGNTIYF
TRBJ2-2 TRBV5-6 . . TGTGCCAGCCTAAAGGACAGCGCGAACACCGGGGAGCTGTTTTTT CASLKDSANTGELFF
TRBJ2-7 TRBV28 . . TGTGCCAGCAGTTTTATCCGCGGAACCTACGAGCAGTACTTC CASSFIRGTYEQYF
TRBJ2-5 TRBV19 TRBD2 . TGTGCCAGTAGTTTTCGGCGGGAGGTTACAGAGACCCAGTACTTC CASSFRREVTETQYF
TRBJ2-1 TRBV18 TRBD2 once TGTGCCAGCTCGGGGACTAGCGGGGGCCGGGAGCAGTTCTTC CASSGTSGGREQFF
TRBJ2-5 TRBV6-6 TRBD1 . TGTGCCAGCAGTACCCCCGACAGGGCTTTATTGGAGACCCAGTACTTC CASSTPDRALLETQYF
TRBJ2-7 TRBV5-1 . . TGCGCCAGCAGCTCGACAGATTACGAGCAGTACTTC CASSSTDYEQYF
TRBJ2-1 TRBV7-2 . . TGTGCCAGCAGCTTTCCGGGTAAGGATGAGCAGTTCTTC CASSFPGKDEQFF
TRBJ2-7 TRBV2 . . TGTGCCAGCAGGCTTTTATGGGGCGTCTACGAGCAGTACTTC CASRLLWGVYEQYF
TRBJ1-5 TRBV27 TRBD1 . TGTGCCAGCAGTTCAGGGACAGCGGCAGGGCCCCAGCATTTT CASSSGTAAGPQHF
TRBJ2-5 TRBV18 TRBD2 . TGTGCCAGCTCACCACTAGCGGGAGGAACCCAAGAGACCCAGTACTTC CASSPLAGGTQETQYF
TRBJ1-6 TRBV11-2 TRBD1 once TGTGCCAGCAGCTTACGACAGGGAAATTCACCCCTCCACTTT CASSLRQGNSPLHF
TRBJ1-2 TRBV30 . . TGTGCCTGGAGTGTAGCTGTGGGGGCGCGCGGCTACACCTTC CAWSVAVGARGYTF
TRBJ1-1 TRBV20-1 . . TGCAGTGCCTGGGGGGCTGAAGCTTTCTTT CSAWGAEAFF
TRBJ2-7 TRBV7-9 . . TGTGCCAGCAGCCACGGTGGGCTGATGACCTACGAGCAGTACTTC CASSHGGLMTYEQYF
TRBJ2-7 TRBV5-4 . . TGTGCCAGCAGCTCGGGACTTACCCCCTACGAGCAGTACTTC CASSSGLTPYEQYF
TRBJ2-1 TRBV7-2 TRBD2 . TGTGCCAGCAGCTTAAAAACCTCTAGCGGGAGGCATGAGCAGTTCTTC CASSLKTSSGRHEQFF
TRBJ2-3 TRBV7-9 . once TGTGCCAGCAGCTTAGACTCCCACACAGATACGCAGTATTTT CASSLDSHTDTQYF
TRBJ1-5 TRBV30 . . TGTGCCTGGAGTCGAGCGGCTGGGCCCCAGCATTTT CAWSRAAGPQHF
TRBJ2-5 TRBV5-8 TRBD1 . TGTGCCAGCAGCTTCAGACAGGGGGCTAGGGCGGAGACCCAGTACTTC CASSFRQGARAETQYF
TRBJ2-1 TRBV11-2 TRBD1 . TGTGCCAGCACTCGGCTAGCAGGGGGAAATGAGCAGTTCTTC CASTRLAGGNEQFF